This is a list of T cell receptor beta chains from one sample in a study of cytomegalovirus exposure and HLA in healthy donors. Measured with immunoSEQ multiplex PCR; TCRdb has only the in-frame clones, and not every one. The sample holds around 280,000 clones, roughly 89% seen once. Material for sequencing was PBMCs. The origin of the receptors is a woman between 18 and 29 years old in good health and CMV-seronegative. Each CDR3 is given with its conserved first and last residue. Each record gives: J gene, clone size, D gene, V gene, CDR3 DNA, CDR3 protein. A D gene is named only where the DNA matches it firmly. The size of a clone is reported for some rows only, either as once, few or many, or as a class for expanded clones.

TRBJ2-5 | - | - | TRBV7-9 | TGTGCCAGCAGCCCAAAACCCCTCGAGCAAGAGACCCAGTACTTC | CASSPKPLEQETQYF
TRBJ2-5 | once | TRBD2 | TRBV10-2 | TGCGCCACCCGTTGGAGCGGGGGCCATCAAGAGACCCAGTACTTC | CATRWSGGHQETQYF
TRBJ1-1 | - | TRBD1 | TRBV6-5 | TGTGCCAGCAGTTTTAGCTATACAGGGGAGGCTTTCTTT | CASSFSYTGEAFF
TRBJ2-3 | - | TRBD1 | TRBV2 | TGTGCCAGCCGATATACGGGACAGGGGAAAACCACAGATACGCAGTATTTT | CASRYTGQGKTTDTQYF
TRBJ1-4 | few | TRBD1 | TRBV6-1 | TGTGCCAGCAGTGAATACGGGGACAGTAATGAAAAACTGTTTTTT | CASSEYGDSNEKLFF
TRBJ2-6 | - | TRBD1 | TRBV2 | TGTGCCAGCAGGACAGGGGGTACGACTGGGGCCAACGTCCTGACTTTC | CASRTGGTTGANVLTF
TRBJ2-3 | - | - | TRBV11-3 | TGTGCCAGCAGCTCCTCTAAGGGGACAGATACGCAGTATTTT | CASSSSKGTDTQYF
TRBJ2-6 | - | - | TRBV11-1 | TGTGCCAGCAGCTTATCAACTGGGGCCAACGTCCTGACTTTC | CASSLSTGANVLTF
TRBJ2-7 | - | TRBD1 | TRBV7-9 | TGTGCCAGCAGGGCCGGGACAGGAGCTTACGAGCAGTACTTC | CASRAGTGAYEQYF
TRBJ1-4 | - | - | TRBV7-4 | TGTGCCAGCAGCCCAACACCGGGACACATGGCCTATGAAAAACTGTTTTTT | CASSPTPGHMAYEKLFF
TRBJ1-5 | - | - | TRBV6-1 | TGTGCCAGCAGTGCTAGTCCAGGGGTAGATCAGCCCCAGCATTTT | CASSASPGVDQPQHF
TRBJ1-2 | - | - | TRBV7-9 | TGTGCCAGTGGGCCAGACAGCTACCATGACTATGGCTACACCTTC | CASGPDSYHDYGYTF
TRBJ1-1 | - | TRBD1 | TRBV7-9 | TGTTCCAGCAGCCATTTTACAGGGGGTGCTGAAGCTTTCTTT | CSSSHFTGGAEAFF
TRBJ2-1 | - | - | TRBV10-3 | TGTGCCATCAGTGAGTCTACCAGGATCCATGAGCAGTTCTTC | CAISESTRIHEQFF
TRBJ1-5 | - | - | TRBV2 | TGTGCCAGCAGTGAAGTTCAGGTTGACAATCAGCCCCAGCATTTT | CASSEVQVDNQPQHF
TRBJ1-2 | - | TRBD1 | TRBV12-5 | TGTGCTAGTGGTTTGAGAACACAAAGGACAGGGGCCGATGGCTACACCTTC | CASGLRTQRTGADGYTF
TRBJ1-2 | once | - | TRBV4-2 | TGTGCCAGCACCTGGGGAGGGAACTATGGCTACACCTTC | CASTWGGNYGYTF
TRBJ2-3 | - | TRBD2 | TRBV9 | TGTGCCAGCAGCCTCGCGGGGGGGCCGAGAGATACGCAGTATTTT | CASSLAGGPRDTQYF
TRBJ1-2 | - | TRBD1 | TRBV2 | TGTGCCAGCAGCCGACAGGGTGGTGGCTACACCTTC | CASSRQGGGYTF
TRBJ1-5 | - | - | TRBV19 | TGTGCCAGTAGTATCACTGCGGGGAATCAGCCCCAGCATTTT | CASSITAGNQPQHF
TRBJ1-1 | - | - | TRBV5-1 | TGCGCCAGCACCGAGACTCCACACATGAACACTGAAGCTTTCTTT | CASTETPHMNTEAFF
TRBJ1-2 | - | - | TRBV2 | TGTGCCAGCAGCTTGGCCGGGCCGGGGTATGGCTACACCTTC | CASSLAGPGYGYTF
TRBJ1-4 | once | - | TRBV6-7 | TGTGCCAGCAGTTGGGACACTCTAAACTGGTCTAATGAAAAACTGTTTTTT | CASSWDTLNWSNEKLFF